The following is a T cell receptor beta chain sequence with its context. Its antigen is as yet unknown. A second PCR, run for roughly 7 to 11 cycles, used a sample-barcoded 5' primer plus a J-beta primer mix. TCRdb itself ran the 5' RACE reads through MiXCR, one entry per CDR3 protein. The sample contains over a million distinct CDR3 sequences, roughly 59% of which appear only once. This sample is drawn from a study of blood T cells in healthy people across ages. Study outcomes and limitations: Donors of long life had a larger count of naive CD4+ cells and greater diversity than aged donors.

Per the germline V gene, CDR1 is GTSNPN and CDR2 is SVGIG (reference sequence). The CDR3 is made up of 13 amino acids. V gave up 0 bases and J gave up 8 bases, with 13 bases separating them. The sequencing sample was made of blood. The sequence came from a man in his late teens or twenties in good health. The chain is built from TRBV30 and TRBJ1-2; D gene uncertain. The CDR3 DNA is TGTGCCTGGAGTGTAACCCCGACTCAAGGCTACACCTTC. Amino acid sequence: CAWSVTPTQGYTF.